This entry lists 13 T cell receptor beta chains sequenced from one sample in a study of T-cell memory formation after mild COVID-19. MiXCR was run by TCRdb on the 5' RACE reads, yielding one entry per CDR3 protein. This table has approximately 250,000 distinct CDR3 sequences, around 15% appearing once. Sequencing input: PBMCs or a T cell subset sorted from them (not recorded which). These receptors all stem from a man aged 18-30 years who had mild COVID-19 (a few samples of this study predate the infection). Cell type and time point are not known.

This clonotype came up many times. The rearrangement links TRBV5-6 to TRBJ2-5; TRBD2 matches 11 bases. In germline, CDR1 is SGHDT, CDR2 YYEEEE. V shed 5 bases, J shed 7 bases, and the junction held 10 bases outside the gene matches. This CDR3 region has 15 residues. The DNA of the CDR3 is TGTGCCAGCAGGTCAACTAGCGGGGGCTGGGGGACCCAGTACTTC. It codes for CASRSTSGGWGTQYF.

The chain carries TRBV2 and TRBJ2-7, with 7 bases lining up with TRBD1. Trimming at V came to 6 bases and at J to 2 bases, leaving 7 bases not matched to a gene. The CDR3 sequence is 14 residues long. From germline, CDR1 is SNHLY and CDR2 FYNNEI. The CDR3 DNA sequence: TGTGCCAGCAGCCGAAGACAGGGAACCTACGAGCAGTACTTC. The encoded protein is CASSRRQGTYEQYF.

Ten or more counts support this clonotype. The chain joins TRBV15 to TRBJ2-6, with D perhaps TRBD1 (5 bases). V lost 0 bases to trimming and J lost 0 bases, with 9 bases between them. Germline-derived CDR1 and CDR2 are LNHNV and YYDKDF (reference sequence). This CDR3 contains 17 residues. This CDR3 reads CATSRDLGDSGANVLTF. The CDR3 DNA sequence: TGTGCCACCAGCAGAGATCTAGGGGACTCTGGGGCCAACGTCCTGACTTTC.

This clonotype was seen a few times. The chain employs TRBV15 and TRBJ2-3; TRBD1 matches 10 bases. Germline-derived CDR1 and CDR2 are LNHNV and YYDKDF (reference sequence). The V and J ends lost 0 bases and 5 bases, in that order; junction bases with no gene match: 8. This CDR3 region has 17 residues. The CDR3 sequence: CATSRDTDRGLGDTQYF. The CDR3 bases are TGTGCCACCAGCAGAGATACCGACAGGGGGCTTGGAGATACGCAGTATTTT.

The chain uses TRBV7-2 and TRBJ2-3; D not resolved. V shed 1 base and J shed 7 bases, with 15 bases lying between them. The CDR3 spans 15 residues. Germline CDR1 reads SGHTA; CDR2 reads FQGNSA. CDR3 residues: CASSLGEAFVYTQYF. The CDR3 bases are TGTGCCAGCAGCTTAGGAGAGGCCTTCGTCTATACGCAGTATTTT.

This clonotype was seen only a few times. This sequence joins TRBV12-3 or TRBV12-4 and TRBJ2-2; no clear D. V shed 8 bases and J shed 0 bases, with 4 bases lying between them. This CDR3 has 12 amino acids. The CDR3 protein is CASAANTGELFF. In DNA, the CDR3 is TGTGCCAGCGCGGCGAACACCGGGGAGCTGTTTTTT.

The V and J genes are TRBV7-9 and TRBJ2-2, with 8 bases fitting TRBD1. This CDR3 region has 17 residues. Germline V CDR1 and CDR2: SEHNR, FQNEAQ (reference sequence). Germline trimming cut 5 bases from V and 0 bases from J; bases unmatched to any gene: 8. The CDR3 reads CASSQGAGETNTGELFF. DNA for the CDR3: TGTGCCAGCAGCCAGGGGGCAGGCGAAACGAACACCGGGGAGCTGTTTTTT. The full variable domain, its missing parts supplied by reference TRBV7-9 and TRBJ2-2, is DTGVSQNPRHKITKRGQNVTFRCDPISEHNRLYWYRQTLGQGPEFLTYFQNEAQLEKSRLLSDRFSAERPKGSFSTLEIQRTEQGDSAMYLCASSQGAGETNTGELFFGEGSRLTVL.

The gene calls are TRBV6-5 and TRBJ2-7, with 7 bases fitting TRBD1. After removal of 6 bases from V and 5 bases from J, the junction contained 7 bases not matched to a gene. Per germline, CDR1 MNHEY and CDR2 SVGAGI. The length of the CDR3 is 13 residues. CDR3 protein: CASSNRGRDEQYF. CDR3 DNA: TGTGCCAGCAGCAACAGGGGTAGGGACGAGCAGTACTTC.

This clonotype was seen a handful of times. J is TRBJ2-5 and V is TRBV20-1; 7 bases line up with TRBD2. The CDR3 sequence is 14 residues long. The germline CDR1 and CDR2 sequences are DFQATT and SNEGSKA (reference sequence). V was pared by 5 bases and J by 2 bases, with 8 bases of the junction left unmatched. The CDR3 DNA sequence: TGCAGTGCTGAAAACCCGGGACTACAAGAGACCCAGTACTTC. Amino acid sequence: CSAENPGLQETQYF.

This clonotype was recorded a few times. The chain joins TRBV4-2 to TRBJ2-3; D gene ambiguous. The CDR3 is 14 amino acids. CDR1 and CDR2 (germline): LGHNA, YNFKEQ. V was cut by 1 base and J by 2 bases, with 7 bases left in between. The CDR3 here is CASSQGSDTDTQYF. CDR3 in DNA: TGTGCCAGCAGCCAAGGTTCTGACACAGATACGCAGTATTTT.

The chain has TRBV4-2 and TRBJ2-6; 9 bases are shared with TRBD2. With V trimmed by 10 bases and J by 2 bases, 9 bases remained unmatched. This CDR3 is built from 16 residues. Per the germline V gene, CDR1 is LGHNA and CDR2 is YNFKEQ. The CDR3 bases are TGTGCCATCGGGGGGAGCGGGGGGACTGGGGCCAACGTCCTGACTTTC. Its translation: CAIGGSGGTGANVLTF.

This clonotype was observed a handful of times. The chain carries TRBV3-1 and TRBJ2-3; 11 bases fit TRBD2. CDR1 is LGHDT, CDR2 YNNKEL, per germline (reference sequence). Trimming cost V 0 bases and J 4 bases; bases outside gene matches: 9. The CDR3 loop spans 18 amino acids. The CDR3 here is CASSQDSTSGAVPDTQYF. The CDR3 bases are TGTGCCAGCAGCCAAGATTCGACTAGCGGGGCCGTACCAGATACGCAGTATTTT.

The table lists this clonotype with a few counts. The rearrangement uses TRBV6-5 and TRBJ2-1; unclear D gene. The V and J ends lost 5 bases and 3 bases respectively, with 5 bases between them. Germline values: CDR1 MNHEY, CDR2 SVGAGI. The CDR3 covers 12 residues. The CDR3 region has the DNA TGTGCCAGCAGTGAGGACTACAATGAGCAGTTCTTC. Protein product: CASSEDYNEQFF.